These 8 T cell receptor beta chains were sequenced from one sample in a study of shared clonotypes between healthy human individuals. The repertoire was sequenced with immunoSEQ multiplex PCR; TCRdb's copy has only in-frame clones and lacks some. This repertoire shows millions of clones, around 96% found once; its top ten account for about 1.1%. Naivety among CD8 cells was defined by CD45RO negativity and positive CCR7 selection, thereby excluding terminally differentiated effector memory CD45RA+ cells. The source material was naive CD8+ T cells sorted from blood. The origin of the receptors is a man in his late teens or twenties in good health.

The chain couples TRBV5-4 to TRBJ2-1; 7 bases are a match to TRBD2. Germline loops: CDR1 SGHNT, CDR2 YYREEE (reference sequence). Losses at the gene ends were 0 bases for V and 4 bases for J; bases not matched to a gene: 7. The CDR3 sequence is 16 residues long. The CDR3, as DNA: TGTGCCAGCAGCTTGGCACTCGGGACTATATACAATGAGCAGTTCTTC. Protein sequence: CASSLALGTIYNEQFF.

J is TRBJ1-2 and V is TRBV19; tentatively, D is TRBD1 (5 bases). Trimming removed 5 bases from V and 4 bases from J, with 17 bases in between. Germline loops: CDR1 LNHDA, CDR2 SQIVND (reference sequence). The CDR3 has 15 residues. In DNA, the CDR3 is TGTGCCAGTAGTCCCGGTTCCGGACAACGCTATGGCTACACCTTC. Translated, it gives CASSPGSGQRYGYTF.

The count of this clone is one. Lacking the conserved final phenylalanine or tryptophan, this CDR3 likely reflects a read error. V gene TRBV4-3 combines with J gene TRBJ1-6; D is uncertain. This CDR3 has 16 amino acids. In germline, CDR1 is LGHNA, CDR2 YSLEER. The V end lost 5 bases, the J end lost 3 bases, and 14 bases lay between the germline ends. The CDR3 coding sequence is TGCGCCAGCAGCGTAGGATGGGGTGACTATAATTCACCCCTCCACCTT. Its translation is CASSVGWGDYNSPLHL.

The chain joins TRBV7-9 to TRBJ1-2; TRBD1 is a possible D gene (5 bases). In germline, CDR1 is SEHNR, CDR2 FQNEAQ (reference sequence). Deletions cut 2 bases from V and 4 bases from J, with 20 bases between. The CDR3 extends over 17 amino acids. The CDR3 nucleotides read TGTGCCAGCAGCTTAACCGGGGGGGACCCTAGCGGCTATGGCTACACCTTC. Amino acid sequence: CASSLTGGDPSGYGYTF.

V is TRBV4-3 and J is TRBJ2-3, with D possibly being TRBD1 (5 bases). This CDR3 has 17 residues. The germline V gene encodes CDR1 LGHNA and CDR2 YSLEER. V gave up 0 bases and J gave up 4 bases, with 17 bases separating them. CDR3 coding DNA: TGCGCCAGCAGCCAAGATCGAGAGACAGTGATTTCAGATACGCAGTATTTT. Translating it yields CASSQDRETVISDTQYF.

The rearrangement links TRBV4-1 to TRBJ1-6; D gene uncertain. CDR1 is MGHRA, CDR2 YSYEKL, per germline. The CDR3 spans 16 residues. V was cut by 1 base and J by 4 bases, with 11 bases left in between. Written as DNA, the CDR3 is TGCGCCAGCAGCCAAGGGGAGAGTCTGTATAATTCACCCCTCCACTTT. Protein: CASSQGESLYNSPLHF.

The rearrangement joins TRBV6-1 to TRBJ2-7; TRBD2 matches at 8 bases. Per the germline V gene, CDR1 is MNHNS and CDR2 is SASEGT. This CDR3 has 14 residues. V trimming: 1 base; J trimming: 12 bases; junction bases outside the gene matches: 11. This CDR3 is CASSEGDGGAHRYF. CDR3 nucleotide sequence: TGTGCCAGCAGTGAAGGGGACGGGGGGGCGCACCGGTACTTC.

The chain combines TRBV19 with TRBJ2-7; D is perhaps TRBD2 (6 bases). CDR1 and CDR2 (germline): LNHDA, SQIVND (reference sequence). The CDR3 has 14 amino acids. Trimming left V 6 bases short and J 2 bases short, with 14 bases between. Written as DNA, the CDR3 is TGTGCCAGTAGCATGCGGGACTTCGCCTACGAGCAGTACTTC. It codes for CASSMRDFAYEQYF.